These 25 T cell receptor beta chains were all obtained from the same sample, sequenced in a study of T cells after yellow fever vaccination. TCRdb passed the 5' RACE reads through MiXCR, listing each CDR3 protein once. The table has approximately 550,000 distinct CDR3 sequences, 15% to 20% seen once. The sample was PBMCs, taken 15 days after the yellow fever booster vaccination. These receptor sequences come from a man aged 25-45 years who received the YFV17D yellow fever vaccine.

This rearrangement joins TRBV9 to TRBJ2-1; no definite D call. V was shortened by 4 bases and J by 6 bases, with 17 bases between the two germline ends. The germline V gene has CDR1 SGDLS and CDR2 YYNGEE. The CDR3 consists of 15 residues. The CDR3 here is CASSPTPTQTNEQFF. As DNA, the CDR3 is TGTGCCAGCAGCCCGACTCCAACCCAGACCAATGAGCAGTTCTTC.

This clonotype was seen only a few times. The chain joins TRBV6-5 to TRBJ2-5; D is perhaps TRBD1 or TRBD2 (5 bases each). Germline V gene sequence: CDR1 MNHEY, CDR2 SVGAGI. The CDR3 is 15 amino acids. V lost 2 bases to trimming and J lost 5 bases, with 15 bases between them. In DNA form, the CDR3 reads TGTGCCAGCAGTTACGACGGGGCCGTCCGGGAGACCCAGTACTTC. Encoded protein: CASSYDGAVRETQYF.

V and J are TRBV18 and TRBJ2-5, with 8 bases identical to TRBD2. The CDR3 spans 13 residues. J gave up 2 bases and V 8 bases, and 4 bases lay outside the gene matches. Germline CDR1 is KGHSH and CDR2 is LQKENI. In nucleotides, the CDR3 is TGTGCCAGCCCACTAGCGGCTCAAGAGACCCAGTACTTC. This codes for CASPLAAQETQYF.

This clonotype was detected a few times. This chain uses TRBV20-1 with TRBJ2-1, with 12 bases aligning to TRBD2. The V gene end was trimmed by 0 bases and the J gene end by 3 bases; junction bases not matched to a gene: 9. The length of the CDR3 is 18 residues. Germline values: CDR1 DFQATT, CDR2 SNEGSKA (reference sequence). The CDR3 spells CSARDQASGRANYNEQFF. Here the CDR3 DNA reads TGCAGTGCTAGAGATCAGGCTAGCGGGAGGGCCAACTACAATGAGCAGTTCTTC.

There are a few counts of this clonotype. The CDR3 coding sequence is TGTGCCAGCAGTAGTCGTGGAGTCCCCACAGATACGCAGTATTTT. It encodes CASSSRGVPTDTQYF. The V gene is TRBV28, the J gene TRBJ2-3; D gene uncertain. Trimming shortened V by 5 bases and J by 2 bases, and 14 bases separated the two germline ends. This CDR3 spans 15 amino acids. Germline V gene sequence: CDR1 MDHEN, CDR2 SYDVKM.

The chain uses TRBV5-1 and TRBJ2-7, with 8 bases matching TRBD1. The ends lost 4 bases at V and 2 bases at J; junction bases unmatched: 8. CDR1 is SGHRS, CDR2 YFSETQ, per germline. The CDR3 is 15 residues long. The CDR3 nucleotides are TGCGCCAGCAGCACAACCGGGACAGGAACCTACGAGCAGTACTTC. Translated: CASSTTGTGTYEQYF.

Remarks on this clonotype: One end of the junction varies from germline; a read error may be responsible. The CDR3 reads CASSQPLAGGPETQYF. CDR3 coding DNA: TGCGCCAGCAGCCAACCTCTAGCGGGAGGGCCGGAGACCCAGTACTTC. This chain links TRBV3-1 with TRBJ2-5; 12 bases match TRBD2. The CDR3 sequence is 16 residues long. In germline, CDR1 is LGHDT, CDR2 YNNKEL (reference sequence).

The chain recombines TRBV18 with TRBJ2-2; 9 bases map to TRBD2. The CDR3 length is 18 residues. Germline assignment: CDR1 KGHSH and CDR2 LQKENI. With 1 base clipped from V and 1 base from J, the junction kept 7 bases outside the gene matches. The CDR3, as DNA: TGTGCCAGCTCACCACTGCTAGCGGGAAACGTGAACACCGGGGAGCTGTTTTTT. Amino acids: CASSPLLAGNVNTGELFF. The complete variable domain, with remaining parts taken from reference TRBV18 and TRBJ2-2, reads NAGVMQNPRHLVRRRGQEARLRCSPMKGHSHVYWYRQLPEEGLKFMVYLQKENIIDESGMPKERFSAEFPKEGPSILRIQQVVRGDSAAYFCASSPLLAGNVNTGELFFGEGSRLTVL.

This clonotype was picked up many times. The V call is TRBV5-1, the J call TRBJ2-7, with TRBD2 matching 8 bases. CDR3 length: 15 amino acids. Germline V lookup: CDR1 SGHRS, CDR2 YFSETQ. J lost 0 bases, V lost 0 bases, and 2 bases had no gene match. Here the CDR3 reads CASSLGGRTSYEQYF. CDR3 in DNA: TGCGCCAGCAGCTTGGGCGGGAGGACCTCCTACGAGCAGTACTTC.

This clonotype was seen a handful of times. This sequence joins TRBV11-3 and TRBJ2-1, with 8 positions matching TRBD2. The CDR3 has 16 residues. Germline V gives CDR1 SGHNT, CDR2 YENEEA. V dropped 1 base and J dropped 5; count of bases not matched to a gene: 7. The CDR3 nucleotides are TGTGCCAGCAGCTTAGGCTTCAGCGGGAGAAACAATGAGCAGTTCTTC. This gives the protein CASSLGFSGRNNEQFF.

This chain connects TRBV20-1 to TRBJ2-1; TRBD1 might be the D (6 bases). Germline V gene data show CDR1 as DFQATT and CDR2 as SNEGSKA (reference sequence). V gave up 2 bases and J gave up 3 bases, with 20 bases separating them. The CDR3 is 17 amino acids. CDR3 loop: CSARTHTDRTYYNEQFF. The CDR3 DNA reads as TGCAGTGCTAGAACGCACACCGACAGGACCTACTACAATGAGCAGTTCTTC.

CDR3 bases: TGTGCCACCCCCAGACTAGCGGGATCTAACGAGCAGTTCTTC. It codes for CATPRLAGSNEQFF. V usage is TRBV6-1 and J usage is TRBJ2-1, with TRBD2 identical over 11 bases. V trimming: 10 bases; J trimming: 10 bases; junction bases outside the gene matches: 12. This CDR3 spans 14 amino acids. Germline CDR1 reads MNHNS; CDR2 reads SASEGT.

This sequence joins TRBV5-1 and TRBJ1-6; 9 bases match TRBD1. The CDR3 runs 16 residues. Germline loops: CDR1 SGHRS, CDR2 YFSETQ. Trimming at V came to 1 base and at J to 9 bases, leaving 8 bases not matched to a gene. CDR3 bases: TGCGCCAGCAGCTTGCTTGAGGGACAGGGTGGTTCACCCCTCCACTTT. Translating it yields CASSLLEGQGGSPLHF.

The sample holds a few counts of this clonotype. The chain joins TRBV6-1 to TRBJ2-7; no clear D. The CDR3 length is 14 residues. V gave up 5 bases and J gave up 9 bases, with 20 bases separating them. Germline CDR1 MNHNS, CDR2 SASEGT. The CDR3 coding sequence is TGTGCCAGCAGTCTCCCCTCGAACACCTTTGGGCAGTACTTC. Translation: CASSLPSNTFGQYF.

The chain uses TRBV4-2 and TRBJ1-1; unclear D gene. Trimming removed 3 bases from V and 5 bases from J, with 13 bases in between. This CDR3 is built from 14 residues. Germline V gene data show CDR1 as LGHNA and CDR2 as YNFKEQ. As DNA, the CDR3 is TGTGCCAGCAGCCAGGTGGGGAGGATGACTGAAGCTTTCTTT. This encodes CASSQVGRMTEAFF.

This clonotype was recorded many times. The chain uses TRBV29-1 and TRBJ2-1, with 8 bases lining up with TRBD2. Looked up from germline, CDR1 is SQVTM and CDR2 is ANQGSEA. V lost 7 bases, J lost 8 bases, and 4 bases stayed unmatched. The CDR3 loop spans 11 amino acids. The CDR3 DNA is TGCAGCGCCACGCGGGGGGATGAGCAGTTCTTC. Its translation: CSATRGDEQFF.

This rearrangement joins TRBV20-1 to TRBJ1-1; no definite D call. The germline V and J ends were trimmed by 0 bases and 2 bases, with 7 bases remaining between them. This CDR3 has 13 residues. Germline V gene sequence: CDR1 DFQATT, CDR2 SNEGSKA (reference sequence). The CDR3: CSAREGINTEAFF. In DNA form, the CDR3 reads TGCAGTGCTAGAGAGGGGATTAACACTGAAGCTTTCTTT.

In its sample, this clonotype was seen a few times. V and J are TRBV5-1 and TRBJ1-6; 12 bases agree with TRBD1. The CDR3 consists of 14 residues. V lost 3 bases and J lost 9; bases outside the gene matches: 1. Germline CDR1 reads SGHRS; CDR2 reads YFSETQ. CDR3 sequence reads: CASSSGQGASPLHF. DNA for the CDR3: TGCGCCAGCAGCTCGGGACAGGGGGCTTCACCCCTCCACTTT. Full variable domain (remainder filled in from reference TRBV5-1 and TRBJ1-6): KAGVTQTPRYLIKTRGQQVTLSCSPISGHRSVSWYQQTPGQGLQFLFEYFSETQRNKGNFPGRFSGRQFSNSRSEMNVSTLELGDSALYLCASSSGQGASPLHFGNGTRLTVT.

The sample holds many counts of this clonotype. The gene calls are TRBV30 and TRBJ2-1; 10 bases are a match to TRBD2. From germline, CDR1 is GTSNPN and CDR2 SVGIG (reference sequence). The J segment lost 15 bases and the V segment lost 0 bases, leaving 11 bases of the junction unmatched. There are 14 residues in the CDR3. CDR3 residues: CAWSVALAGEKGFF. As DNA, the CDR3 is TGTGCCTGGAGTGTCGCTCTAGCGGGAGAAAAGGGGTTCTTC. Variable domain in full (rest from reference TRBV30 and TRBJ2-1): SQTIHQWPATLVQPVGSPLSLECTVEGTSNPNLYWYRQAAGRGLQLLFYSVGIGQISSEVPQNLSASRPQDRQFILSSKKLLLSDSGFYLCAWSVALAGEKGFFGPGTRLTVL.

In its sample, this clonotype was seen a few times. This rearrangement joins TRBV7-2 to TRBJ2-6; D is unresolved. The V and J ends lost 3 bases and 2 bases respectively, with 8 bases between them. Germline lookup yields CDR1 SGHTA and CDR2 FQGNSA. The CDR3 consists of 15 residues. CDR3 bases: TGTGCCAGCAGCTTGGTGGGGACTGGGGCCAACGTCCTGACTTTC. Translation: CASSLVGTGANVLTF. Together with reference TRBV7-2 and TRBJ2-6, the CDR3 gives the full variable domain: GAGVSQSPSNKVTEKGKDVELRCDPISGHTALYWYRQSLGQGLEFLIYFQGNSAPDKSGLPSDRFSAERTGGSVSTLTIQRTQQEDSAVYLCASSLVGTGANVLTFGAGSRLTVL.

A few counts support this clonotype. The CDR3 here is CASNQPGEGQYF. The CDR3 DNA reads TGTGCCAGCAATCAACCCGGGGAAGGGCAGTACTTC. The rearrangement joins TRBV14 to TRBJ2-7; D is possibly TRBD2 (5 bases). The CDR3 extends over 12 amino acids. V gave up 7 bases and J gave up 9 bases, with 16 bases separating them. From germline, CDR1 is SGHDN and CDR2 FVKESK.

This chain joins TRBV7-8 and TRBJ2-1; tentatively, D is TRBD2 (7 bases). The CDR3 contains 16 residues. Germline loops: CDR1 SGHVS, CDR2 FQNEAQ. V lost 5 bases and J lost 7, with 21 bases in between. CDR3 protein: CASSGDEGGMRNEQFF. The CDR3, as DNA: TGTGCCAGCAGCGGGGATGAGGGGGGGATGAGGAATGAGCAGTTCTTC.

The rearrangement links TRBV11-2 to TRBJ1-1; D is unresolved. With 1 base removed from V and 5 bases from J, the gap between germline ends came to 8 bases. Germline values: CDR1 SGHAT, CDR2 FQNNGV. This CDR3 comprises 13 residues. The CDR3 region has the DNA TGTGCCAGCAGCTTAGGGATGGTGACTGAAGCTTTCTTT. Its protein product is CASSLGMVTEAFF.

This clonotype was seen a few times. CDR3 sequence: CSASPSGSEEQFF. CDR3 DNA: TGCAGTGCTAGCCCTAGCGGGAGTGAGGAGCAGTTCTTC. The chain combines TRBV20-1 with TRBJ2-1, with TRBD2 matching over 10 bases. CDR1 and CDR2 (germline): DFQATT, SNEGSKA (reference sequence). The length of the CDR3 is 13 residues. V lost 3 bases and J lost 10; bases outside the gene matches: 6.

The CDR3 sequence is CASSETGDYNEQFF. In DNA form, the CDR3 reads TGTGCCAGCAGTGAGACCGGGGATTACAATGAGCAGTTCTTC. The chain combines TRBV25-1 with TRBJ2-1, with D maybe TRBD2 (5 bases). V shed 3 bases and J shed 4 bases, with 10 bases lying between them. Germline V gives CDR1 MGHDK, CDR2 SYGVNS. This CDR3 comprises 14 residues.